This is a list of T cell receptor beta chains from one sample in a study of T-cell reconstitution after alpha-beta-depleted transplantation in children. One entry per CDR3 protein results from TCRdb running MiXCR on the PCR reads. The sample lists some 600,000 distinct CDR3 sequences, over 10% occurring once. The specimen was PBMCs, mostly from graft donor cells, collected 360 days after TCRalphabeta/CD19-depleted stem cell transplant. These TCRs come from a male patient younger than 18 who had a stem cell transplant for acute myeloid leukemia, so the T cells may come from the graft donor. Each CDR3 is given with its conserved first and last residue. A D gene is named only where the DNA matches it firmly. Size values are once, few and many counts, or a class for expanded clones, and some rows have none.

abundance,len,v_gene,d_gene,j_gene,CDR3aa,CDR3nt
many,19,TRBV11-1,-,TRBJ2-3,CASSHPWGNIPNSTDTQYF,TGTGCCAGCAGCCACCCGTGGGGCAATATACCCAATTCCACAGATACGCAGTATTTT
-,17,TRBV4-2,-,TRBJ2-4,CASSQDPPGAVKNIQYF,TGTGCCAGCAGCCAAGATCCCCCGGGGGCGGTCAAAAACATTCAGTACTTC
-,16,TRBV20-1,-,TRBJ2-7,CSARDHRRLTSYEQYF,TGCAGTGCTAGAGATCATCGGAGACTTACATCCTACGAGCAGTACTTC
-,15,TRBV5-1,TRBD2,TRBJ2-2,CASSDGLGPVGELFF,TGCGCCAGCAGCGACGGACTAGGGCCGGTCGGGGAGCTGTTTTTT
-,16,TRBV18,TRBD2,TRBJ2-1,CASSPKREAVGNEQFF,TGTGCCAGCTCACCAAAGCGGGAGGCGGTGGGGAATGAGCAGTTCTTC
few,14,TRBV20-1,-,TRBJ1-1,CSARDGRANTEAFF,TGCAGTGCTAGAGATGGCAGGGCGAACACTGAAGCTTTCTTT
many,16,TRBV3-1,TRBD2,TRBJ2-2,CASSQELAIGTGELFF,TGTGCCAGCAGCCAAGAACTAGCGATCGGCACCGGGGAGCTGTTTTTT
-,16,TRBV18,-,TRBJ1-4,CASSPSLTESNEKLFF,TGTGCCAGCTCACCCTCTTTGACCGAGTCTAATGAAAAACTGTTTTTT
-,16,TRBV25-1,-,TRBJ2-7,CASSDRKVLSSYEQYF,TGTGCCAGCAGTGATCGGAAGGTCCTCTCCTCCTACGAGCAGTACTTC
-,13,TRBV10-3,TRBD1,TRBJ2-5,CAISQTGEETQYF,TGTGCCATCAGTCAGACAGGGGAGGAGACCCAGTACTTC
-,13,TRBV6-6,-,TRBJ2-7,CASRPGHPYEQYF,TGTGCCAGCCGACCGGGACACCCCTACGAGCAGTACTTC
many,15,TRBV5-4,TRBD2,TRBJ2-3,CASHKSGRAPDTQYF,TGTGCCAGCCATAAGAGCGGGAGGGCCCCGGATACGCAGTATTTT
few,12,TRBV20-1,TRBD2,TRBJ2-5,CSLGLVGETQYF,TGCAGTCTGGGACTAGTAGGTGAGACCCAGTACTTC
-,16,TRBV19,-,TRBJ2-1,CASSIGWHTSYNEQFF,TGTGCCAGTAGTATAGGGTGGCACACATCCTACAATGAGCAGTTCTTC
few,12,TRBV9,-,TRBJ2-7,CASSANTYEQYF,TGTGCCAGCAGCGCCAATACCTACGAGCAGTACTTC
-,14,TRBV24-1,-,TRBJ2-7,CATSQRIISYEQYF,TGTGCCACCAGTCAGAGGATTATTTCCTACGAGCAGTACTTC
few,15,TRBV28,-,TRBJ2-5,CASKPRGTFQETQYF,TGTGCCAGCAAGCCTCGGGGTACCTTCCAAGAGACCCAGTACTTC
-,16,TRBV2,TRBD2,TRBJ2-1,CASSPHGLAVQGEQFF,TGTGCCAGCAGTCCCCACGGACTAGCGGTACAGGGGGAGCAGTTCTTC
few,15,TRBV3-1,TRBD2,TRBJ2-1,CASSQDGGRRNEQFF,TGTGCCAGCAGCCAAGATGGCGGGAGACGCAATGAGCAGTTCTTC
-,13,TRBV25-1,-,TRBJ2-3,CATLYEFTDTQYF,TGTGCCACGCTATACGAATTCACAGATACGCAGTATTTT
few,15,TRBV20-1,-,TRBJ2-1,CSARDRSRSMYEQFF,TGCAGTGCTAGAGATCGAAGCAGGAGTATGTATGAGCAGTTCTTC
few,12,TRBV11-1,-,TRBJ2-5,CASGRQQETQYF,TGTGCCAGCGGGAGACAACAAGAGACCCAGTACTTC
-,13,TRBV20-1,TRBD1,TRBJ1-1,CSARVSQGAEAFF,TGCAGTGCTAGAGTTTCTCAGGGGGCTGAAGCTTTCTTT
few,16,TRBV4-3,-,TRBJ2-3,CASSPRWLANTDTQYF,TGCGCCAGCAGCCCAAGGTGGCTAGCGAACACAGATACGCAGTATTTT
-,15,TRBV6-2/TRBV6-3,-,TRBJ2-7,CASSYVPGSPYEQYF,TGTGCCAGCAGTTACGTGCCGGGTTCTCCTTACGAGCAGTACTTC
-,12,TRBV29-1,-,TRBJ2-2,CSVVLYTGELFF,TGCAGCGTTGTCTTATACACCGGGGAGCTGTTTTTT
-,15,TRBV5-4,TRBD2,TRBJ2-1,CASSLASGLVDEQFF,TGTGCCAGCAGCTTGGCTAGCGGTCTTGTGGATGAGCAGTTCTTC
many,14,TRBV12-3/TRBV12-4,TRBD1,TRBJ1-6,CASSPGTVNSPLHF,TGTGCCAGCAGTCCCGGGACAGTGAATTCACCCCTCCACTTT
-,12,TRBV9,-,TRBJ2-1,CASSPQPNEQFF,TGTGCCAGCAGCCCACAACCTAATGAGCAGTTCTTC
-,15,TRBV27,-,TRBJ2-3,CASSFRGRWHDTQYF,TGTGCCAGCAGTTTTAGGGGAAGGTGGCATGATACGCAGTATTTT
many,13,TRBV29-1,-,TRBJ2-7,CSVIPPSSYEQYF,TGCAGCGTTATTCCCCCCAGCTCCTACGAGCAGTACTTC
-,15,TRBV6-5,-,TRBJ2-7,CASSYSRLHLYEQYF,TGTGCCAGCAGTTACTCCCGGCTGCACCTTTACGAGCAGTACTTC
few,15,TRBV29-1,-,TRBJ1-1,CSVGLKGQGATEAFF,TGCAGCGTTGGCCTGAAGGGCCAGGGCGCCACTGAAGCTTTCTTT
few,16,TRBV9,TRBD1,TRBJ1-1,CASSTGVVDRGSEAFF,TGTGCCAGCAGCACAGGGGTGGTTGACAGGGGATCTGAAGCTTTCTTT
few,12,TRBV10-3,-,TRBJ2-1,CATRGGDDEQFF,TGTGCCACCAGGGGCGGGGACGATGAGCAGTTCTTC
-,15,TRBV12-3/TRBV12-4,-,TRBJ2-3,CASSLFGHKTDTQYF,TGTGCCAGCAGTTTATTTGGACATAAGACAGATACGCAGTATTTT
-,16,TRBV7-3,-,TRBJ2-1,CASSFLQPNTYNEQFF,TGTGCCAGCAGCTTCCTCCAGCCCAACACCTACAATGAGCAGTTCTTC
-,15,TRBV12-3/TRBV12-4,-,TRBJ1-1,CASSSPMPRGTEAFF,TGTGCCAGCAGTTCCCCCATGCCCCGCGGTACTGAAGCTTTCTTT
few,14,TRBV11-2,-,TRBJ2-2,CASILEANTGELFF,TGTGCCAGCATTCTGGAAGCGAACACCGGGGAGCTGTTTTTT
-,16,TRBV4-2,-,TRBJ2-5,CASSRGDLASQETQYF,TGTGCCAGCAGCCGGGGGGACCTAGCTAGCCAAGAGACCCAGTACTTC
-,15,TRBV7-6,TRBD2,TRBJ2-3,CASSLGGRAKDTQYF,TGTGCCAGCAGCTTAGGCGGGAGGGCCAAAGATACGCAGTATTTT